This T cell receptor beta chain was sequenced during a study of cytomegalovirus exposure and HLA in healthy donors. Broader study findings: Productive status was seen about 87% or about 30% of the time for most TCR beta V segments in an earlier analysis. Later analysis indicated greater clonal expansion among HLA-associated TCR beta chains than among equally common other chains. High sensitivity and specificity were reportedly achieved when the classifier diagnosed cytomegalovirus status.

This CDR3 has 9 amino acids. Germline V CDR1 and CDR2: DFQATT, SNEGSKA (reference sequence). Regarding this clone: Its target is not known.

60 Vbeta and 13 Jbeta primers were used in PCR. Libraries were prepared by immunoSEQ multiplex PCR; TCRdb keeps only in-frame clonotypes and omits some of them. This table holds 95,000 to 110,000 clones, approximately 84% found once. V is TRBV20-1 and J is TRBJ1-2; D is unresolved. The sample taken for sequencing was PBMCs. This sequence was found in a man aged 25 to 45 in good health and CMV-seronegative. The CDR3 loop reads CITPDGYTF. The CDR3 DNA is TGCATAACCCCGGATGGCTACACCTTC.